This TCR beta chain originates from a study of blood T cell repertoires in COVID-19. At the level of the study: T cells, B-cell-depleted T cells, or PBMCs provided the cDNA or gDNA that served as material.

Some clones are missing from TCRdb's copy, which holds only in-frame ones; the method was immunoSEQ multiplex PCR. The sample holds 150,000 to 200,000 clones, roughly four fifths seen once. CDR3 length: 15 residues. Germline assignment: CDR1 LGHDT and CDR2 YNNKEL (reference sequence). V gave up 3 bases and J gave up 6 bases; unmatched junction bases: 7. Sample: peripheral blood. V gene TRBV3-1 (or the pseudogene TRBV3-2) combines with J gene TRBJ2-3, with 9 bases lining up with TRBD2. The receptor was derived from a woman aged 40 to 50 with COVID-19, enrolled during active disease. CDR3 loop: CASSQREGRRDTQYF. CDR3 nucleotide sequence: TGTGCCAGCAGCCAGCGGGAGGGCCGTCGGGATACGCAGTATTTT.